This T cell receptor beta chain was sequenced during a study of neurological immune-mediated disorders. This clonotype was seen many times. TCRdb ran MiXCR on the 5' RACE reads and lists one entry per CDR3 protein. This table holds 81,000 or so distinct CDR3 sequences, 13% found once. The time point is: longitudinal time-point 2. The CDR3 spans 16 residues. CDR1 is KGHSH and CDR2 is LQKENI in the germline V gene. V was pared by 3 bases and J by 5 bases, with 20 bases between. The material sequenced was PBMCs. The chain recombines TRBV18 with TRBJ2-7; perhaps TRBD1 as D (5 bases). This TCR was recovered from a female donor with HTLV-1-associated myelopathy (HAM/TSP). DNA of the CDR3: TGTGCCAGCTCACCGGGTTTGAGTCAGGGTAGCCACGAGCAGTACTTC. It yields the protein CASSPGLSQGSHEQYF. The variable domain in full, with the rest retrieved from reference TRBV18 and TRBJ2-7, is NAGVMQNPRHLVRRRGQEARLRCSPMKGHSHVYWYRQLPEEGLKFMVYLQKENIIDESGMPKERFSAEFPKEGPSILRIQQVVRGDSAAYFCASSPGLSQGSHEQYFGPGTRLTVT.